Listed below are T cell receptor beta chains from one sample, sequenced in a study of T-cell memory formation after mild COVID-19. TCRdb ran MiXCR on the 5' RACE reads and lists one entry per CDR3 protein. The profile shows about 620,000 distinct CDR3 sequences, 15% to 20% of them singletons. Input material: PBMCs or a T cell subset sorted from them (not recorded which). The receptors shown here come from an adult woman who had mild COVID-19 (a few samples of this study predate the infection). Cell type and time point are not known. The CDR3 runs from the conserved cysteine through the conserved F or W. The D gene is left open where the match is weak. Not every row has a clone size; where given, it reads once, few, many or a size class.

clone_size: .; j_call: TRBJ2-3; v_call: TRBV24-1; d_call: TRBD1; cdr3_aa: CATRGTVRTDTQYF; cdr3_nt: TGTGCCACCAGAGGGACAGTTCGAACAGATACGCAGTATTTT
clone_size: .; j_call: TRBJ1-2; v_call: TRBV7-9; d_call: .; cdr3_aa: CASSPQTENGYTF; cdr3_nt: TGTGCCAGCAGCCCCCAGACGGAGAATGGCTACACCTTC
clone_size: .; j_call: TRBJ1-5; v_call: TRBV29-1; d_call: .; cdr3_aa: CSVVENLRGNQPQHF; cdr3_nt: TGCAGCGTTGTTGAGAATCTGAGAGGCAATCAGCCCCAGCATTTT
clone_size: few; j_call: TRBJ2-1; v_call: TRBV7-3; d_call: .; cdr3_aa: CASSLRGPGRRNEQFF; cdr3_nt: TGTGCCAGCAGCTTAAGGGGTCCAGGGAGGCGGAATGAGCAGTTCTTC
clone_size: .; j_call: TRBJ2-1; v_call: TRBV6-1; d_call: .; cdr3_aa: CASSGRPGDEQFF; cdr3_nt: TGTGCCAGCAGTGGTCGACCCGGGGATGAGCAGTTCTTC
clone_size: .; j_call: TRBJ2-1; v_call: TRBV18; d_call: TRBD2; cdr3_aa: CASSPWTSVNNEQFF; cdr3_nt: TGTGCCAGCTCACCTTGGACTAGCGTGAACAATGAGCAGTTCTTC
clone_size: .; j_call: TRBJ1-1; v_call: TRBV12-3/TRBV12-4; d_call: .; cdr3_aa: CASSLGGPQMNTEAFF; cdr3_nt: TGTGCCAGCAGTTTAGGGGGACCTCAAATGAACACTGAAGCTTTCTTT
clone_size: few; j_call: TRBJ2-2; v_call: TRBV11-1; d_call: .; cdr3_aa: CASSLRPPNTGELFF; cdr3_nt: TGTGCCAGCAGCTTAAGACCGCCGAACACCGGGGAGCTGTTTTTT
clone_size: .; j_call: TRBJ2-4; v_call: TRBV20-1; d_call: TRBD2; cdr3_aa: CSAYFPGLAGEGKNIQYF; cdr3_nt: TGCAGTGCCTACTTCCCGGGACTAGCGGGAGAGGGCAAAAACATTCAGTACTTC
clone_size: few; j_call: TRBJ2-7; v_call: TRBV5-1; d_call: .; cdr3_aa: CASSPGGAPGTLIYEQYF; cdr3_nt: TGCGCCAGCAGCCCCGGAGGGGCCCCGGGAACCCTAATCTACGAGCAGTACTTC
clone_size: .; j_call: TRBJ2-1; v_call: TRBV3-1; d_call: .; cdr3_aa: CASSQQGVAYNEQFF; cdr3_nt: TGTGCCAGCAGCCAACAAGGGGTGGCCTACAATGAGCAGTTCTTC
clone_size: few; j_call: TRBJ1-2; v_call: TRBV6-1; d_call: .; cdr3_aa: CASRGQPTYGYTF; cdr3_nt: TGTGCCAGCAGAGGACAGCCGACCTATGGCTACACCTTC
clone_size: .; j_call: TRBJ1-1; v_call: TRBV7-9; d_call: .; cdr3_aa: CASSLLGPGGLNTEAFF; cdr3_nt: TGTGCCAGCAGCTTACTCGGTCCCGGCGGGCTGAACACTGAAGCTTTCTTT
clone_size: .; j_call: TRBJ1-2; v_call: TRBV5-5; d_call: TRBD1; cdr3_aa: CASSLGGTGGVSGGYTF; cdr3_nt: TGTGCCAGCAGCTTAGGTGGTACAGGGGGCGTCTCGGGAGGCTACACCTTC
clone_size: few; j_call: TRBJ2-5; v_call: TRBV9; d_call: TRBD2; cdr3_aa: CASSSQTSGGTRETQYF; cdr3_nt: TGTGCCAGCAGCTCCCAGACTAGCGGGGGGACCCGGGAGACCCAGTACTTC
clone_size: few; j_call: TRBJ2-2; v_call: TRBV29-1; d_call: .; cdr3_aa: CSVLDANTGELFF; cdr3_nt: TGCAGCGTTCTTGACGCGAACACCGGGGAGCTGTTTTTT
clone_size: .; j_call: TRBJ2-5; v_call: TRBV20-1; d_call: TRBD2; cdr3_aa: CSARGTATSGGGETQYF; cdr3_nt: TGCAGTGCTAGAGGGACCGCGACTAGCGGGGGGGGAGAGACCCAGTACTTC
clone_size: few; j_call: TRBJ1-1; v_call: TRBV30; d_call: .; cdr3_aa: CAWSWDPGNTEAFF; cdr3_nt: TGTGCCTGGAGTTGGGACCCCGGAAACACTGAAGCTTTCTTT
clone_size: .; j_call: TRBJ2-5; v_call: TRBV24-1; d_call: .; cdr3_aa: CATSEPAGETQYF; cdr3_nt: TGTGCCACCAGTGAACCCGCCGGTGAGACCCAGTACTTC
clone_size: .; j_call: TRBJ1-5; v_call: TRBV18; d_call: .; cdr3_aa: CASSQAAGWDQPQHF; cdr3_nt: TGTGCCAGCTCACAGGCAGCCGGTTGGGATCAGCCCCAGCATTTT
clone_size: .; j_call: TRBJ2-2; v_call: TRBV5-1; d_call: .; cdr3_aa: CASRTSSVTNGELFF; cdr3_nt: TGCGCCAGCAGAACCAGCAGCGTTACGAACGGGGAGCTGTTTTTT
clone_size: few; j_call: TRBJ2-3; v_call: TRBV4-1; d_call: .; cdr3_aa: CASSQDLWGTDTQYF; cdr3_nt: TGCGCCAGCAGCCAAGATCTCTGGGGCACAGATACGCAGTATTTT
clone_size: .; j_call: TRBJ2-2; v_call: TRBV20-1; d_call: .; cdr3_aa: CSARPLSGRRNTGELFF; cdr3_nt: TGCAGTGCTAGGCCTCTATCGGGTAGAAGGAACACCGGGGAGCTGTTTTTT
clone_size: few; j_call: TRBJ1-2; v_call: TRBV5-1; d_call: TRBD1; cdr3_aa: CASSSRTGGYTF; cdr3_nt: TGCGCCAGCAGTTCTCGGACAGGCGGCTACACCTTC
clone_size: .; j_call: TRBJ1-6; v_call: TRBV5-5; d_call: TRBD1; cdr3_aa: CASSLTTGDSPLHF; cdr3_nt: TGTGCCAGCAGCTTGACTACAGGGGATTCACCCCTCCACTTT
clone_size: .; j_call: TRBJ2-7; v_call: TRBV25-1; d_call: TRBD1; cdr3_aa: CASSENRQGREYEQYF; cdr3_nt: TGTGCCAGCAGTGAAAATAGACAGGGAAGGGAATACGAGCAGTACTTC
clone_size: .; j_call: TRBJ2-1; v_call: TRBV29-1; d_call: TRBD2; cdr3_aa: CSVEERAGGLRRQFF; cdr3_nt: TGCAGCGTTGAAGAAAGGGCGGGGGGCCTTCGTAGGCAGTTCTTC
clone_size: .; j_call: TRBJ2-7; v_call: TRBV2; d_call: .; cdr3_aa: CASRVGSSYEQYF; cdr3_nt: TGTGCCAGCAGGGTCGGGAGCTCCTACGAGCAGTACTTC
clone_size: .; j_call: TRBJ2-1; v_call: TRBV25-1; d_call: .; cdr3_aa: CASSDPQGRIHNEQFF; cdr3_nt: TGTGCCAGCAGTGACCCCCAGGGTCGGATCCACAATGAGCAGTTCTTC
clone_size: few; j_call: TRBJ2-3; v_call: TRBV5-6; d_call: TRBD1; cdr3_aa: CASRSNRLTGGFHDTQYF; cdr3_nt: TGTGCCAGCAGATCCAATCGGCTGACAGGGGGATTCCACGATACGCAGTATTTT
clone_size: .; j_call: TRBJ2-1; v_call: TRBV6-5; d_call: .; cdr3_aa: CASSNTRHEQFF; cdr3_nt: TGTGCCAGCAGTAACACACGGCATGAGCAGTTCTTC
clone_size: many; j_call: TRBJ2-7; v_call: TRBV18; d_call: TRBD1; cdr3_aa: CASSAGTVYEQYF; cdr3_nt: TGTGCCAGCTCAGCCGGGACAGTCTACGAGCAGTACTTC
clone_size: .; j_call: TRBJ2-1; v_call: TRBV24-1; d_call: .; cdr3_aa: CATSDRRLIYNEQFF; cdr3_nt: TGTGCCACCAGTGACCGACGACTGATTTACAATGAGCAGTTCTTC
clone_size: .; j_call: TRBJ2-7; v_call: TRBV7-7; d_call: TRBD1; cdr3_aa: CASSKGTAYEQYF; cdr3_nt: TGTGCTAGCAGCAAAGGGACAGCCTACGAGCAGTACTTC
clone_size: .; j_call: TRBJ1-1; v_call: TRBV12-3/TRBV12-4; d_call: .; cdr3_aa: CASRLGFNTEAFF; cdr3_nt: TGTGCCAGCAGACTGGGATTTAACACTGAAGCTTTCTTT
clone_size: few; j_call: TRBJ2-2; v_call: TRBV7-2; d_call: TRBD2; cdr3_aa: CASSPSGGWTGELFF; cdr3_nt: TGTGCCAGCAGCCCTAGCGGGGGGTGGACCGGGGAGCTGTTTTTT
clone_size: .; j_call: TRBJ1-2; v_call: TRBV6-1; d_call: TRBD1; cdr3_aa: CASRDRDRDLYGYTF; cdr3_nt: TGTGCCAGCAGGGACCGGGACAGGGATTTGTATGGCTACACCTTC
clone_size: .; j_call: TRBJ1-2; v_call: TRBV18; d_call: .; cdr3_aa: CASSPPMFDGYTF; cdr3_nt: TGTGCCAGCTCACCACCTATGTTCGATGGCTACACCTTC
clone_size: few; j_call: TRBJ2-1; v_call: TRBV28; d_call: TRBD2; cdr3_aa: CASRVAGDYNEQFF; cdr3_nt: TGTGCCAGCAGAGTAGCGGGAGACTACAATGAGCAGTTCTTC